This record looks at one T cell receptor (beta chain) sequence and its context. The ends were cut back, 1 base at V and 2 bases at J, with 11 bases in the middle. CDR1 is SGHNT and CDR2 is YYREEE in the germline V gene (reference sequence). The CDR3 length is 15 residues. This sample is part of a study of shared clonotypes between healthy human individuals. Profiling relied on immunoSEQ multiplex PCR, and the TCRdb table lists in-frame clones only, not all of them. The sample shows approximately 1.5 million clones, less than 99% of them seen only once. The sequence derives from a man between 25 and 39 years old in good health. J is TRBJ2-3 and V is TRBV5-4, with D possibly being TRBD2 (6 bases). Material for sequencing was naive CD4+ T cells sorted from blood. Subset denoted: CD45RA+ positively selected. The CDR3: CASSLTSLPTDTQYF. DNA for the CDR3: TGTGCCAGCAGCTTGACTAGCCTACCCACAGATACGCAGTATTTT. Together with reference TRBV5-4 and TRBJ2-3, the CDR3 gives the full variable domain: ETGVTQSPTHLIKTRGQQVTLRCSSQSGHNTVSWYQQALGQGPQFIFQYYREEENGRGNFPPRFSGLQFPNYSSELNVNALELDDSALYLCASSLTSLPTDTQYFGPGTRLTVL.